These T cell receptor beta chains were read from a single sample in a study of T cells in Graves' hyperthyroidism and ophthalmopathy. TCRdb passed the multiplex PCR reads through MiXCR, listing each CDR3 protein once. Of about 480,000 distinct CDR3 sequences listed, around an eighth are singletons. Sequencing input: blood. These receptors were collected from a woman between 18 and 30 years old with Graves' hyperthyroidism. Each CDR3 is given with its conserved first and last residue. The order of the fields is V gene, D gene, J gene, clone size, CDR3 DNA, CDR3 protein. D genes are given only for firm matches. For some rows the clone size is stated as once, few or many, or as a class when expanded; others skip it.

>TRBV12-5|-|TRBJ2-2|many
TGTGCTAGTGGTTTGGTAAAGGTCGGGGAGCTGTTTTTT
CASGLVKVGELFF
>TRBV7-2|-|TRBJ2-6|-
TGTGCCAGCAGCCCCCACCTGCTCTCTGGGGCCAACGTCCTGACTTTC
CASSPHLLSGANVLTF
>TRBV10-3|-|TRBJ2-1|-
TGTGCCATCAGCGTAGAGGACCCCTCCTACAATGAGCAGTTCTTC
CAISVEDPSYNEQFF
>TRBV27|-|TRBJ2-2|few
TGTGCCAGCAGTCAGGGACAACATCTCGCCGGGGAGCTGTTTTTT
CASSQGQHLAGELFF
>TRBV29-1|-|TRBJ1-1|many
TGCAGCGTTGGGGGAGGAACTGAAGCTTTCTTT
CSVGGGTEAFF
>TRBV7-8|-|TRBJ1-1|many
TGTGCCAGCAGTGCCCTGTGGGCTATACCTGAAGCTTTCTTT
CASSALWAIPEAFF
>TRBV11-2|-|TRBJ2-1|many
TGTGCCAGCAGCTTAGATCTGGCGGAGTTATACAATGAGCAGTTCTTC
CASSLDLAELYNEQFF
>TRBV2|-|TRBJ1-4|many
TGTGCCAGCAGAGCCAGGAGCCCCTCTAATGAAAAACTGTTTTTT
CASRARSPSNEKLFF
>TRBV6-1|-|TRBJ1-5|few
TGTGCCAGCAAGAATAGCAATCAGCCCCAGCATTTT
CASKNSNQPQHF
>TRBV6-1|-|TRBJ1-6|many
TGTGCCAGCACCAGGGACGGAAGAAATTCACCCCTCCACTTT
CASTRDGRNSPLHF
>TRBV5-6|-|TRBJ1-6|many
TGTGCCAGCAGCTTGGCAGGGTACGAAGGATCACCCCTCCACTTT
CASSLAGYEGSPLHF
>TRBV30|TRBD2|TRBJ2-5|-
TGTGTCTGGAAAGTCGGCGCGGGGGGCTTGGAGACCCAGTACTTC
CVWKVGAGGLETQYF
>TRBV6-1|-|TRBJ2-5|many
TGTGCCAGCGTCCGGGGCGGAGAAGAGACCCAGTACTTC
CASVRGGEETQYF
>TRBV7-8|TRBD1|TRBJ2-1|many
TGTGCCAGCAGCTTCGGGACAGTATACAATGAGCAGTTCTTC
CASSFGTVYNEQFF
>TRBV6-2/TRBV6-3|TRBD2|TRBJ2-1|many
TGTGCCAGCAGCGGGAGGGCACAAAACAATGAGCAGTTCTTC
CASSGRAQNNEQFF
>TRBV2|TRBD2|TRBJ2-1|-
TGTGCCACCACCGAAAGGACTAGCGGGAAATCCCACTACAATGAGCAGTTCTTC
CATTERTSGKSHYNEQFF
>TRBV15|TRBD1|TRBJ2-3|many
TGTGCCACCAGCAGGGGACAGGGGACAGATACGCAGTATTTT
CATSRGQGTDTQYF